The 28 T cell receptor beta chains below all came from one sample that was sequenced in a study of blood T cell repertoires in COVID-19. Sequenced by immunoSEQ multiplex PCR; TCRdb stores in-frame clones only, minus some. The sample carries 200,000 to 300,000 clones, 83% recorded once. The sequenced sample was peripheral blood. These receptors all stem from a human donor in a cohort sampled during active COVID-19.

The chain joins TRBV7-9 to TRBJ1-4; 7 bases match TRBD1. CDR3 length: 15 amino acids. V shed 5 bases and J 7 bases; nucleotides not matched to a gene: 10. Per the germline V gene, CDR1 is SEHNR and CDR2 is FQNEAQ (reference sequence). CDR3 bases: TGTGCCAGCAGCCTTATGACAGGGAATAGTGAAAAACTGTTTTTT. Protein product: CASSLMTGNSEKLFF.

This clone came up once. The chain combines TRBV19 with TRBJ2-7, with 8 bases aligning to TRBD2. The J segment lost 0 bases and the V segment lost 5 bases, leaving 3 bases of the junction unmatched. CDR3 length equals 14 residues. Per germline, CDR1 LNHDA and CDR2 SQIVND (reference sequence). The CDR3 bases are TGTGCCAGTAGTCGGGGGGGGGCCTCCTACGAGCAGTACTTC. Translation gives CASSRGGASYEQYF.

This clone has a single count. The chain is built from TRBV2 and TRBJ1-1, with D unclear. This CDR3 contains 13 residues. The germline CDR1 and CDR2 sequences are SNHLY and FYNNEI. The V and J ends lost 4 bases and 0 bases respectively, with 6 bases between them. The CDR3 DNA is TGTGCCAGCAGTGGACAAATGAACACTGAAGCTTTCTTT. Its translation is CASSGQMNTEAFF. Full variable domain (rest looked up from reference TRBV2 and TRBJ1-1): EPEVTQTPSHQVTQMGQEVILRCVPISNHLYFYWYRQILGQKVEFLVSFYNNEISEKSEIFDDQFSVERPDGSNFTLKIRSTKLEDSAMYFCASSGQMNTEAFFGQGTRLTVV.

The chain joins TRBV30 to TRBJ1-6, with D unresolved. This CDR3 has 16 residues. Trimming removed 1 base from V and 0 bases from J, with 10 bases in between. Germline V lookup: CDR1 GTSNPN, CDR2 SVGIG (reference sequence). CDR3 loop: CAWSGGITSYNSPLHF. The CDR3 DNA is TGTGCCTGGAGTGGTGGCATAACCTCCTATAATTCACCCCTCCACTTT. Variable domain in full (rest from reference TRBV30 and TRBJ1-6): SQTIHQWPATLVQPVGSPLSLECTVEGTSNPNLYWYRQAAGRGLQLLFYSVGIGQISSEVPQNLSASRPQDRQFILSSKKLLLSDSGFYLCAWSGGITSYNSPLHFGNGTRLTVT.

The rearrangement joins TRBV7-9 to TRBJ1-1; possible D gene TRBD1, 5 bases. Germline V gene data show CDR1 as SEHNR and CDR2 as FQNEAQ (reference sequence). Trimming removed 2 bases at V and 6 bases at J, with 19 bases between. The CDR3 is made up of 16 amino acids. CDR3 in amino acids: CASSLMGREGRSEAFF. CDR3 in DNA: TGTGCCAGCAGCTTAATGGGCAGGGAAGGTCGTTCTGAAGCTTTCTTT.

The V gene is TRBV11-2, the J gene TRBJ2-1; 9 bases match TRBD2. Per germline, CDR1 SGHAT and CDR2 FQNNGV. The CDR3 contains 18 residues. V lost 2 bases, J lost 9 bases, and 17 bases stayed unmatched. The CDR3 protein is CASSLNVVGLAGRAEQFF. DNA of the CDR3: TGTGCCAGCAGCTTAAACGTTGTCGGGCTAGCGGGAAGGGCTGAGCAGTTCTTC.

This sequence joins TRBV12-3 or TRBV12-4 and TRBJ1-6, with D maybe TRBD1 (6 bases). Trimming pared 6 bases from V and 6 bases from J, leaving 6 bases between. The CDR3 is 12 residues long. CDR3 residues: CASRDSNSPLHF. The CDR3 DNA reads TGTGCCAGCAGGGACAGTAATTCACCCCTCCACTTT.

This rearrangement joins TRBV11-2 to TRBJ2-1, with TRBD2 matching 7 bases. The V gene's germline CDR1 is SGHAT and CDR2 FQNNGV. The CDR3 extends over 16 amino acids. Trimming cost V 1 base and J 4 bases; bases outside gene matches: 7. The CDR3 nucleotides read TGTGCCAGCAGCTTAGCGGGCGGGGGTAGATACAATGAGCAGTTCTTC. Amino acid sequence: CASSLAGGGRYNEQFF.

V is TRBV15 and J is TRBJ2-7, with D perhaps TRBD1 (6 bases). This CDR3 is built from 13 residues. Germline V gene sequence: CDR1 LNHNV, CDR2 YYDKDF (reference sequence). The V end was cut by 0 bases, the J end by 5 bases, with 8 bases between. CDR3 protein: CATSRDPGDEQYF. CDR3 nucleotides: TGTGCCACCAGCAGAGACCCAGGGGACGAGCAGTACTTC.

The chain has TRBV7-2 and TRBJ2-2; maybe TRBD1 (5 bases). CDR1 SGHTA and CDR2 FQGNSA come from the germline V gene. The CDR3 has 16 residues. V was pared by 2 bases and J by 3 bases, with 13 bases between. CDR3 nucleotide sequence: TGTGCCAGCAGCTTATCCCTTTTGACAGACACCGGGGAGCTGTTTTTT. Translated: CASSLSLLTDTGELFF.

The genes are TRBV10-3 and TRBJ2-3, with D tentatively TRBD1 (5 bases). The ends were cut back, 0 bases at V and 3 bases at J, with 10 bases in the middle. The length of the CDR3 is 15 residues. The germline V gene encodes CDR1 ENHRY and CDR2 SYGVKD. CDR3 in amino acids: CAISESRGSTDTQYF. CDR3 nucleotide sequence: TGTGCCATCAGTGAGTCAAGGGGTTCAACAGATACGCAGTATTTT.

The CDR3 here is CASIISTGHEQFF. The CDR3 DNA is TGTGCCAGCATTATCTCAACGGGTCACGAGCAGTTCTTC. The V and J genes are TRBV12-3 or TRBV12-4 and TRBJ2-1; no firm D call. V lost 7 bases and J 10 bases, leaving 17 bases between the germline ends. The CDR3 spans 13 residues.

The chain is built from TRBV6-1 and TRBJ2-3, with a possible D match to TRBD2 (7 bases). The CDR3 consists of 17 residues. CDR1 is MNHNS and CDR2 is SASEGT in the germline V gene. V was shortened by 4 bases and J by 2 bases, with 19 bases between the two germline ends. CDR3 in DNA: TGTGCCAGCAGTGGGTGGGCGGGGGCCCAAATCACAGATACGCAGTATTTT. The encoded protein is CASSGWAGAQITDTQYF.

V and J are TRBV11-2 and TRBJ2-5; D not certain. The V end lost 5 bases, the J end lost 9 bases, and 7 bases lay between the germline ends. The CDR3 is 10 residues long. Germline values: CDR1 SGHAT, CDR2 FQNNGV. CDR3 region: CASSNEAQYF. CDR3 nucleotide sequence: TGTGCCAGCAGCAATGAGGCCCAGTACTTC.

The chain uses TRBV7-9 and TRBJ1-2, with TRBD1 matching over 7 bases. V lost 2 bases to trimming and J lost 4 bases; unmatched junction nucleotides: 1. The length of the CDR3 is 13 residues. The germline V gene has CDR1 SEHNR and CDR2 FQNEAQ (reference sequence). Here the CDR3 DNA reads TGTGCCAGCAGCTTACAGGGGGGCTATGGCTACACCTTC. This encodes CASSLQGGYGYTF. Filled out from reference TRBV7-9 and TRBJ1-2, the complete variable domain reads DTGVSQNPRHKITKRGQNVTFRCDPISEHNRLYWYRQTLGQGPEFLTYFQNEAQLEKSRLLSDRFSAERPKGSFSTLEIQRTEQGDSAMYLCASSLQGGYGYTFGSGTRLTVV.

The count of this clone is one. The V call is TRBV11-3, the J call TRBJ2-7; 8 bases map to TRBD1. Germline trimming cut 4 bases from V and 7 bases from J; bases unmatched to any gene: 6. Germline V gives CDR1 SGHNT, CDR2 YENEEA. This CDR3 region has 13 residues. The CDR3 DNA is TGTGCCAGCAGCTCCGGACAGGGTGGTGAGCAGTACTTC. Translated, it gives CASSSGQGGEQYF.

This clone came up once. As DNA, the CDR3 is TGTGCCAGCAGCCCCCGGACTACTCTCTATTACGAGCAGTACTTC. Its protein is CASSPRTTLYYEQYF. The chain uses TRBV9 and TRBJ2-7; D perhaps matches TRBD2 (6 bases). Germline CDR1 SGDLS, CDR2 YYNGEE. CDR3 length: 15 amino acids. The V end was cut by 4 bases, the J end by 4 bases, with 18 bases between.

The CDR3 DNA follows: TGTGCCAGCAGTGTCGGACAGGCGGAGAATGAAAAACTGTTTTTT. Amino acids: CASSVGQAENEKLFF. V usage is TRBV2 and J usage is TRBJ1-4, with 7 nucleotides matching TRBD1. Germline values: CDR1 SNHLY, CDR2 FYNNEI. This CDR3 region has 15 residues. Losses at the gene ends were 4 bases for V and 5 bases for J; bases not matched to a gene: 7.

The chain is built from TRBV9 and TRBJ1-1; TRBD1 might be the D (6 bases). The CDR3 totals 13 residues. The germline CDR1 and CDR2 sequences are SGDLS and YYNGEE. V shed 2 bases and J shed 4 bases, with 9 bases lying between them. The CDR3, as DNA: TGTGCCAGCAGCGTTGGGGACATCACTGAAGCTTTCTTT. It is translated as CASSVGDITEAFF.

CDR3 DNA sequence: TGCGCCAGCAGCGCCGGGAGCGATTACGAGCAGTACTTC. It yields the protein CASSAGSDYEQYF. The V call is TRBV5-1, the J call TRBJ2-7, with D tentatively TRBD2 (6 bases). The CDR3 has 13 amino acids. The germline V and J ends were trimmed by 4 bases and 4 bases, with 12 bases remaining between them. Germline CDR1 is SGHRS and CDR2 is YFSETQ.

The J gene is TRBJ1-1, the V gene TRBV20-1, with 7 bases that match TRBD1. V was pared by 6 bases and J by 11 bases, with 9 bases of the junction left unmatched. CDR1 and CDR2 from the germline V gene are DFQATT and SNEGSKA (reference sequence). CDR3 size: 11 residues. CDR3: CSAGLDRSAFF. CDR3 in DNA: TGCAGTGCAGGCCTGGACAGGAGCGCTTTCTTT.

The chain couples TRBV7-3 to TRBJ1-1; 8 bases line up with TRBD1. Unmatched junction bases numbered 6, after V lost 5 bases and J lost 4 bases. Germline V lookup: CDR1 SGHTA, CDR2 FQGTGA. This CDR3 has 14 amino acids. The CDR3 sequence: CASSEQGVTTEAFF. The CDR3 DNA sequence: TGTGCCAGCAGCGAACAGGGGGTAACCACTGAAGCTTTCTTT.

The rearrangement joins TRBV24-1 to TRBJ2-1; 14 positions agree with TRBD2. The J segment lost 9 bases and the V segment lost 1 base, leaving 13 bases of the junction unmatched. This CDR3 is 19 amino acids long. Looked up from germline, CDR1 is KGHDR and CDR2 is SFDVKD. CDR3 amino acids: CATSDLGPTSGRAGSEQFF. In DNA, the CDR3 is TGTGCCACCAGTGATTTAGGCCCGACTAGCGGGAGGGCCGGTAGTGAGCAGTTCTTC.

V is TRBV7-2 and J is TRBJ2-7, with 7 bases matching TRBD2. V shed 0 bases, J shed 4 bases, and the junction held 6 bases outside the gene matches. This CDR3 comprises 15 residues. Looked up from germline, CDR1 is SGHTA and CDR2 is FQGNSA. The CDR3 DNA sequence: TGTGCCAGCAGCTTAGCGCTGGCGGGAGTTTACGAGCAGTACTTC. Its protein product is CASSLALAGVYEQYF.

The chain employs TRBV7-9 and TRBJ1-4; tentatively, D is TRBD1 (5 bases). V dropped 4 bases and J dropped 4 bases, with 16 bases sitting between them. The germline gives CDR1 SEHNR, CDR2 FQNEAQ (reference sequence). The CDR3 totals 16 residues. For the CDR3, the DNA is TGTGCCAGCAGCTCACCAGAGACAGAACTTAATGAAAAACTGTTTTTT. Amino acids: CASSSPETELNEKLFF.

This clone was found a few times. This chain joins TRBV5-1 and TRBJ1-3; D unclear. The CDR3 runs 15 residues. Germline CDR1 SGHRS, CDR2 YFSETQ. V was cut by 0 bases and J by 0 bases, with 7 bases left in between. CDR3 loop: CASSLDSRSGNTIYF. The DNA of the CDR3 is TGCGCCAGCAGCTTGGACTCCCGCTCTGGAAACACCATATATTTT.

In this sample, this clone turned up once. The genes are TRBV4-1 and TRBJ2-2; D is possibly TRBD2 (6 bases). The CDR3 sequence is 16 residues long. Germline CDR1 and CDR2: MGHRA and YSYEKL. Trimming left V 1 base short and J 5 bases short, with 14 bases between. CDR3 residues: CASSQGERVLTGELFF. CDR3 DNA: TGCGCCAGCAGCCAAGGGGAGCGGGTCCTGACCGGGGAGCTGTTTTTT.

J is TRBJ1-5 and V is TRBV5-8; D gene unclear. Germline V gene data show CDR1 as SGHTS and CDR2 as YDEGEE. The CDR3 covers 14 residues. V was shortened by 4 bases and J by 3 bases, with 11 bases between the two germline ends. This CDR3 reads CASSRGVYNQPQHF. In DNA, the CDR3 is TGTGCCAGCAGCCGAGGAGTTTACAATCAGCCCCAGCATTTT.